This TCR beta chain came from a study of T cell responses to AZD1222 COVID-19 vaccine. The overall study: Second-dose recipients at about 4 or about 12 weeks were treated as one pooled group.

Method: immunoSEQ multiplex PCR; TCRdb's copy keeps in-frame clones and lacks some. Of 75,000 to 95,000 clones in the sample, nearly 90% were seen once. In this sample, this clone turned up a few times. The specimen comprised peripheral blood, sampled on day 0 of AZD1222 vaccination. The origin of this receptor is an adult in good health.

The CDR3 DNA reads TGTGCCAGCAGCCAACACAAATTCAGACAGACGAGTAACTATGGCTACACCTTC. Encoded protein: CASSQHKFRQTSNYGYTF. The chain recombines TRBV14 with TRBJ1-2; TRBD1 is a possible D gene (5 bases). V lost 2 bases and J 1 base, leaving 20 bases between the germline ends. The CDR3 covers 18 residues. CDR1 and CDR2 (germline): SGHDN, FVKESK.